The rows below give T cell receptor beta chains drawn from one sample of a study of T cell repertoires and HLA-DP antigens. Their antigens are not known. TCRdb's copy holds only in-frame clones and misses some; the assay was immunoSEQ multiplex PCR. The repertoire holds almost 90,000 clones, with approximately 86% as singletons. The material sequenced was CD4+ T cells from PBMCs. All receptors derive from a man between 45 and 60 years old in good health and CMV-seronegative. The CDR3 runs from the conserved cysteine through the conserved F or W. Each record gives: D gene, clone size, J gene, V gene, CDR3 DNA, CDR3 protein. The D gene is left open where the match is weak. The size field is filled for only some rows; it gives once, few, many or a size class.

NA,NA,TRBJ1-3,TRBV29-1,TGCAGCGTGGACTCTGGAAACACCATATATTTT,CSVDSGNTIYF
TRBD2,NA,TRBJ2-1,TRBV11-3,TGTGCCAGCAGCATCAGCGGGGGGTTATCTCGATACAATGAGCAGTTCTTC,CASSISGGLSRYNEQFF
TRBD1,NA,TRBJ1-2,TRBV30,TGTGCCTGGATTCCGGGACAGGGGGCGCGAGGCTACACCTTC,CAWIPGQGARGYTF
NA,NA,TRBJ2-3,TRBV7-3,TGTGCCAGCAGCTCCCGCACAGATACGCAGTATTTT,CASSSRTDTQYF
NA,NA,TRBJ2-4,TRBV7-2,TGTGCCAGCAGCTCGACAGCTTCCCTAGCCAAAAACATTCAGTACTTC,CASSSTASLAKNIQYF
NA,NA,TRBJ1-2,TRBV5-1,TGCGCCAGCAGCATAGGGCCAGGGGAATATGGCTACACCTTC,CASSIGPGEYGYTF
NA,once,TRBJ1-2,TRBV5-4,TGTGCCAGCAGCGCCAGGACCGTTTATGGCTACACCTTC,CASSARTVYGYTF
NA,NA,TRBJ2-7,TRBV28,TGTGCCAGCAACTTGGTGGCCGGAGCCTACGAGCAGTACTTC,CASNLVAGAYEQYF
NA,NA,TRBJ1-5,TRBV30,TGTGCCTGGAGTGTGGCGGGGGTTAGCAATCAGCCCCAGCATTTT,CAWSVAGVSNQPQHF
NA,few,TRBJ2-3,TRBV7-8,TGTGCCAGCAGCCTCCCTCTCTCTCGACGGTACGCCGACACAGATACGCAGTATTTT,CASSLPLSRRYADTDTQYF
NA,NA,TRBJ2-7,TRBV5-8,TGTGCCAGCAGCCCCTGGGGGGCAAACCCCTACGAGCAGTACTTC,CASSPWGANPYEQYF
NA,NA,TRBJ2-7,TRBV10-2,TGCGCCAGCAGTGATCCACAGGGTGAAGCATACGAGCAGTACTTC,CASSDPQGEAYEQYF
NA,once,TRBJ1-1,TRBV14,TGTGCCAGCAGCCAAGATCTTGTGAGGGGAGAAGCTTTCTTT,CASSQDLVRGEAFF
NA,NA,TRBJ2-5,TRBV18,TGTGCCAGCACGTCGACAAGCCAAGAGACCCAGTACTTC,CASTSTSQETQYF
NA,NA,TRBJ1-4,TRBV6-5,TGTGCCAGCAGTTACGGGACTCCTAATGAAAAACTGTTTTTT,CASSYGTPNEKLFF
NA,NA,TRBJ1-2,TRBV30,TGTGCCTGGAGTGGGAGGAGCAGCCTCGTGAGCTATGGCTACACCTTC,CAWSGRSSLVSYGYTF
TRBD1,NA,TRBJ2-2,TRBV7-6,TGTGCCAGCAGCTTACAGGGGGTACACGGGGAGCTGTTTTTT,CASSLQGVHGELFF
NA,NA,TRBJ2-3,TRBV5-4,TGTGCCAGCAGCCCCCCGGGAAGCGGGAGCACAGATACGCAGTATTTT,CASSPPGSGSTDTQYF
NA,NA,TRBJ2-2,TRBV19,TGTGCCAGTAGTATAGGGTCTAGCTCCGGGGAGCTGTTTTTT,CASSIGSSSGELFF
TRBD1,NA,TRBJ2-5,TRBV5-1,TGCGCCAGCAGCCCCCTAAAACAGGGGTTTCCAGAGACCCAGTACTTC,CASSPLKQGFPETQYF
NA,NA,TRBJ2-7,TRBV5-1,TGCGCCAGCAGCTCCCGACAGGATTACTACGAGCAGTACTTC,CASSSRQDYYEQYF
NA,NA,TRBJ1-5,TRBV6-5,TGTGCCAGCAGGGCAGAGGCCGGGGGGAGACAGCCCCAGCATTTT,CASRAEAGGRQPQHF
NA,NA,TRBJ1-2,TRBV6-1,TGTGCCAGCAGCGGACAGACTAACTATGGCTACACCTTC,CASSGQTNYGYTF
NA,NA,TRBJ2-1,TRBV4-2,TGTGCCAGCAGCCAAGATCCAGTAGTAAACAATGAGCAGTTCTTC,CASSQDPVVNNEQFF
TRBD1,NA,TRBJ2-7,TRBV6-1,TGTGCCAGCAGGAGACAGGGGGCTTCCGAGCAGTACTTC,CASRRQGASEQYF
TRBD1,NA,TRBJ1-4,TRBV28,TGTGCCAGCAGACCGGACAGGGGAGGAAAACTGTTTTTT,CASRPDRGGKLFF
NA,NA,TRBJ1-3,TRBV11-2,TGTGCCAGCAGCTTGGCCGGGACTGAGGGAAACACCATATATTTT,CASSLAGTEGNTIYF
NA,NA,TRBJ1-6,TRBV2,TGTGCCAGCAGCTCTCCCCAGGGACATAATTCACCCCTCCACTTT,CASSSPQGHNSPLHF
TRBD1,once,TRBJ1-1,TRBV6-6,TGTGCCAGCAGTGCCGGGACAGTGAACACTGAAGCTTTCTTT,CASSAGTVNTEAFF